Each of the 13 T cell receptor beta chains below was sequenced from the same sample in a study of cytomegalovirus exposure and HLA in healthy donors. Libraries were prepared by immunoSEQ multiplex PCR; TCRdb keeps only in-frame clonotypes and omits some of them. The data hold over 150,000 clones, with 85% to 90% observed a single time. Sequencing used PBMCs. All receptors come from a man aged 18 to 30 in good health and CMV-seropositive.

This clone was observed once. The CDR3 sequence: CASSSRGAGANVLTF. The CDR3 nucleotides are TGTGCCAGCAGTTCCAGGGGGGCTGGGGCCAACGTCCTGACTTTC. The gene calls are TRBV27 and TRBJ2-6; TRBD1 might be the D (7 bases). This CDR3 has 15 amino acids. The V gene lost 4 bases and the J gene lost 2 bases, with 9 bases spanning the gap. CDR1 and CDR2 from the germline V gene are MNHEY and SMNVEV (reference sequence). Supplemented by reference TRBV27 and TRBJ2-6, the full variable domain reads EAQVTQNPRYLITVTGKKLTVTCSQNMNHEYMSWYRQDPGLGLRQIYYSMNVEVTDKGDVPEGYKVSRKEKRNFPLILESPSPNQTSLYFCASSSRGAGANVLTFGAGSRLTVL.

V is TRBV27 and J is TRBJ2-1, with 9 bases matching TRBD2. V lost 6 bases, J lost 0 bases, and 9 bases stayed unmatched. The CDR3 consists of 17 residues. Looked up from germline, CDR1 is MNHEY and CDR2 is SMNVEV (reference sequence). For the CDR3, the DNA is TGTGCCAGCAGCCCCAGACCTAGCGGGACCTCCTACAATGAGCAGTTCTTC. Its protein product is CASSPRPSGTSYNEQFF.

The chain couples TRBV4-2 to TRBJ2-7; D perhaps matches TRBD2 (5 bases). V dropped 0 bases and J dropped 5 bases, with 14 bases sitting between them. CDR1 is LGHNA, CDR2 YNFKEQ, per germline. The CDR3 is made up of 15 amino acids. The CDR3 DNA is TGTGCCAGCAGCCAAGAGGGCGGGCTTGGGGACGAGCAGTACTTC. It encodes CASSQEGGLGDEQYF.

The chain combines TRBV7-9 with TRBJ1-5, with D unclear. The germline V gene has CDR1 SEHNR and CDR2 FQNEAQ (reference sequence). Trimming removed 1 base from V and 0 bases from J, with 7 bases in between. There are 15 residues in the CDR3. This CDR3 is CASSLGEISNQPQHF. CDR3 in DNA: TGTGCCAGCAGCTTAGGGGAGATTAGCAATCAGCCCCAGCATTTT.

The J gene is TRBJ2-2, the V gene TRBV6-1; the match to TRBD1 covers 10 bases. J lost 4 bases, V lost 1 base, and 12 bases had no gene match. The V gene's germline CDR1 is MNHNS and CDR2 SASEGT. This CDR3 spans 19 amino acids. This CDR3 reads CASSEGGSRGQGSTGELFF. CDR3 sequence (DNA): TGTGCCAGCAGTGAAGGCGGAAGTAGGGGACAGGGGAGCACCGGGGAGCTGTTTTTT.

This clone has just a few counts. V is TRBV7-3 and J is TRBJ1-2, with D hard to call. Per the germline V gene, CDR1 is SGHTA and CDR2 is FQGTGA. The CDR3 spans 13 residues. V was trimmed by 5 bases and J by 4 bases, leaving 11 bases between them. This CDR3 reads CASSQTGFYGYTF. In DNA, the CDR3 is TGTGCCAGCAGCCAGACCGGGTTCTATGGCTACACCTTC.

The rearrangement links TRBV19 to TRBJ2-7; TRBD1 matches 7 bases. The germline gives CDR1 LNHDA, CDR2 SQIVND (reference sequence). The CDR3 runs to 13 residues. Unmatched junction bases numbered 7, after V lost 9 bases and J lost 2 bases. The CDR3 sequence: CASIDRVPYEQYF. The CDR3 bases are TGTGCCAGCATTGACAGGGTGCCCTACGAGCAGTACTTC.

This clone appeared once. The rearrangement uses TRBV6-4 and TRBJ1-2; 7 bases are shared with TRBD1. Losses at the gene ends were 0 bases for V and 4 bases for J; bases not matched to a gene: 2. Germline assignment: CDR1 MRHNA and CDR2 SNTAGT. CDR3 size: 14 residues. Here the CDR3 DNA reads TGTGCCAGCAGTGACTCGTACAGGGGCTATGGCTACACCTTC. The encoded protein is CASSDSYRGYGYTF.

The rearrangement links TRBV29-1 to TRBJ2-7; tentative D call: TRBD2 (6 bases). Germline V gene lookup returns CDR1 SQVTM and CDR2 ANQGSEA. CDR3 length: 13 residues. Trimming took off 5 bases at V and 1 base at J, with 12 bases between the two ends. CDR3 protein: CSVFRGGSYEQYF. The CDR3 DNA sequence: TGCAGCGTTTTTAGGGGAGGTTCCTACGAGCAGTACTTC.

This clone was recorded a few times. The rearrangement uses TRBV19 and TRBJ2-1, with 9 bases matching TRBD1. Germline V gene sequence: CDR1 LNHDA, CDR2 SQIVND (reference sequence). J gave up 4 bases and V 5 bases, and 6 bases lay outside the gene matches. The CDR3 length is 15 residues. This CDR3 is CASSVGTGMYNEQFF. CDR3 nucleotide sequence: TGTGCCAGTAGTGTCGGGACAGGGATGTACAATGAGCAGTTCTTC.

The chain carries TRBV2 and TRBJ2-7; 7 bases are shared with TRBD1. Per the germline V gene, CDR1 is SNHLY and CDR2 is FYNNEI. This CDR3 spans 13 amino acids. Trimming took 4 bases from V and 3 from J; bases not matched to a gene: 3. The CDR3 spells CASSAGGNYEQYF. CDR3 coding DNA: TGTGCCAGCAGTGCAGGGGGTAACTACGAGCAGTACTTC. Combining the CDR3 with reference TRBV2 and TRBJ2-7 gives the whole variable domain EPEVTQTPSHQVTQMGQEVILRCVPISNHLYFYWYRQILGQKVEFLVSFYNNEISEKSEIFDDQFSVERPDGSNFTLKIRSTKLEDSAMYFCASSAGGNYEQYFGPGTRLTVT.

The J gene is TRBJ2-3, the V gene TRBV7-8, with unresolved D. Trimming removed 5 bases at V and 0 bases at J, with 18 bases between. Germline V gene lookup returns CDR1 SGHVS and CDR2 FQNEAQ. The length of the CDR3 is 17 residues. Here the CDR3 reads CASSLTADLASTDTQYF. The CDR3 nucleotides are TGTGCCAGCAGCCTCACTGCGGATCTGGCTAGCACAGATACGCAGTATTTT.

The J gene is TRBJ1-5, the V gene TRBV19; weak D call: TRBD1 (5 bases). The germline V gene has CDR1 LNHDA and CDR2 SQIVND (reference sequence). The CDR3 totals 12 residues. The ends were cut back, 7 bases at V and 7 bases at J, with 11 bases in the middle. CDR3 bases: TGTGCCAGTAATGACAGTGGACAGCCCCAGCATTTT. It is translated as CASNDSGQPQHF.